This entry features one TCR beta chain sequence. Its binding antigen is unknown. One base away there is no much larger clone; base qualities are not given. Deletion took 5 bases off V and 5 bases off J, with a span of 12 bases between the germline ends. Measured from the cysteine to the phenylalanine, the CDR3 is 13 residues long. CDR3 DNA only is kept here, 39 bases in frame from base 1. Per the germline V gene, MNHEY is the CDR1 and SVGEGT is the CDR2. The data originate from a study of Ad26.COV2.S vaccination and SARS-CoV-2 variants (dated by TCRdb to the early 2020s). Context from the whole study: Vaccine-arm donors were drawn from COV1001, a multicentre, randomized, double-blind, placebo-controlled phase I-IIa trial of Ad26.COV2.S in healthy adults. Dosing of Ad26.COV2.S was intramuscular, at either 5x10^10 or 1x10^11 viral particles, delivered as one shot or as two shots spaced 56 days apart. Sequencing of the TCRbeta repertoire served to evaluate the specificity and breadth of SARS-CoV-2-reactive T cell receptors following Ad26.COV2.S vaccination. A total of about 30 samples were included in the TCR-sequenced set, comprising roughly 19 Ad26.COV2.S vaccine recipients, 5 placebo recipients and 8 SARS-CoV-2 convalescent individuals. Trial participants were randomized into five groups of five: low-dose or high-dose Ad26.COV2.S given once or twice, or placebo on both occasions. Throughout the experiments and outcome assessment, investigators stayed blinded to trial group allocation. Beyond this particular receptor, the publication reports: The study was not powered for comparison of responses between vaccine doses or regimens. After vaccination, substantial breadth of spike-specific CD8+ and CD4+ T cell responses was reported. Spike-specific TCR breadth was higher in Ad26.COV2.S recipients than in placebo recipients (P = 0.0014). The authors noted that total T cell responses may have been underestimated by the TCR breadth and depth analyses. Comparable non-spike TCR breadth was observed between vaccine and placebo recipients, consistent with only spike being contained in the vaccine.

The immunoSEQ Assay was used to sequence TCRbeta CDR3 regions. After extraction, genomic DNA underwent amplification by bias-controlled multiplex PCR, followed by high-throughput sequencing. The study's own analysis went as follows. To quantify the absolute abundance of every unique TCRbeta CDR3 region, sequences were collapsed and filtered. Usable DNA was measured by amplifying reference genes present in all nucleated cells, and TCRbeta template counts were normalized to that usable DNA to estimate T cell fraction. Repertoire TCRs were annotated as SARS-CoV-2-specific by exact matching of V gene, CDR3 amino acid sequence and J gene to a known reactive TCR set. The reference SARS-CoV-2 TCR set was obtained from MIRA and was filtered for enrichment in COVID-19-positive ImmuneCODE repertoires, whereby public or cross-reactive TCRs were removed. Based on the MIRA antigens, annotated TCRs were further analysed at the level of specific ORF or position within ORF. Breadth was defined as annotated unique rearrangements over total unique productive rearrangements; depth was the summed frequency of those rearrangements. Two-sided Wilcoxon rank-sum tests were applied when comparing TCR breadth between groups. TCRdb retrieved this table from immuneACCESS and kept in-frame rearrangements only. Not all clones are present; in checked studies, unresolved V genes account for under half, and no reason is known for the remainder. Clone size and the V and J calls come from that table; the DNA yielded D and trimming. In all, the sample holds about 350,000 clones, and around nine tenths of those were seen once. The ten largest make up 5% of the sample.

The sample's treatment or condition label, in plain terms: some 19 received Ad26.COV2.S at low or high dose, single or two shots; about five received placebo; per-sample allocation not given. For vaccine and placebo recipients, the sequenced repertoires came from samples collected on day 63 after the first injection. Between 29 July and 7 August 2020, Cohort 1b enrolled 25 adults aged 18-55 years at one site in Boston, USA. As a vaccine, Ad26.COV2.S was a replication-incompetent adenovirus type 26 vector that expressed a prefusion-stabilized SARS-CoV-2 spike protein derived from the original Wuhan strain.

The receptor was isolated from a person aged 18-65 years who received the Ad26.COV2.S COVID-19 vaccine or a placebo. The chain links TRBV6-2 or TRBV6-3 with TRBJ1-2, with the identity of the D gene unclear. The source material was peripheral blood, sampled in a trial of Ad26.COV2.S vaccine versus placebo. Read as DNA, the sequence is TGTGCCAGCAGTAAAAACAGAGAGTATGGCTACACCTTC. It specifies CASSKNREYGYTF.